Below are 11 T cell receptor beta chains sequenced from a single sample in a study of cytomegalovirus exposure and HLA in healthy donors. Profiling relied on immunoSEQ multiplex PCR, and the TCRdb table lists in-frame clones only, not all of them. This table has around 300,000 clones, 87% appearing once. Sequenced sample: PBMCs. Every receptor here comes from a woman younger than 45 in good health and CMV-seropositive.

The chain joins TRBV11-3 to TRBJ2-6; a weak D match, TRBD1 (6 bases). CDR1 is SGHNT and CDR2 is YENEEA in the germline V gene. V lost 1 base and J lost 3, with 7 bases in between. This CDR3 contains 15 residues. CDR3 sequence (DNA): TGTGCCAGCAGCTTAGGGGGGCGTGGGGCCAACGTCCTGACTTTC. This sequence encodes CASSLGGRGANVLTF.

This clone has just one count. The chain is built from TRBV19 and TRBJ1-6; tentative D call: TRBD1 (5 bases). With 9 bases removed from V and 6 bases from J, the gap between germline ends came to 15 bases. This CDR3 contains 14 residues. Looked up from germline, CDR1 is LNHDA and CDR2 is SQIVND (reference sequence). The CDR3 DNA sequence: TGTGCCAGCAGTGGGGACGGGGTTAATTCACCCCTCCACTTT. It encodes CASSGDGVNSPLHF.

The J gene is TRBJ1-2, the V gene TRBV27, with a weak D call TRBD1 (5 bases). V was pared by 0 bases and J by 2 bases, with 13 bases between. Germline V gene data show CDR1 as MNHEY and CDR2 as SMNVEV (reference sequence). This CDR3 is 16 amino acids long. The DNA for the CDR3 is TGTGCCAGCAGTTTATCCGACGGGACCAGGAACTATGGCTACACCTTC. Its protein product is CASSLSDGTRNYGYTF.

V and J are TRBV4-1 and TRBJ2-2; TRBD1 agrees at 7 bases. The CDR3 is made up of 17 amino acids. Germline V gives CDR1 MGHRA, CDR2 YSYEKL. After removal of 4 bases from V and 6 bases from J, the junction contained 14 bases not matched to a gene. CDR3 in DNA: TGCGCCAGCAGCCTCGCCCAGACAGGGAAGAGGGCCGGGGAGCTGTTTTTT. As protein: CASSLAQTGKRAGELFF.

The CDR3: CASSPNTGELFF. In DNA form, the CDR3 reads TGTGCCAGCAGCCCTAACACCGGGGAGCTGTTTTTT. The chain joins TRBV5-8 to TRBJ2-2, with unresolved D. Germline-derived CDR1 and CDR2 are SGHTS and YDEGEE. V was cut by 4 bases and J by 2 bases, with 3 bases left in between. The CDR3 is made up of 12 amino acids.

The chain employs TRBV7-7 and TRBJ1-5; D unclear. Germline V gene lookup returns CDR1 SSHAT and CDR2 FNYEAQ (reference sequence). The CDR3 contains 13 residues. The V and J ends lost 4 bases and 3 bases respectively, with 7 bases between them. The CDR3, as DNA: TGTGCCAGCAGCTCCGGACCCAATCAGCCCCAGCATTTT. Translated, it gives CASSSGPNQPQHF.

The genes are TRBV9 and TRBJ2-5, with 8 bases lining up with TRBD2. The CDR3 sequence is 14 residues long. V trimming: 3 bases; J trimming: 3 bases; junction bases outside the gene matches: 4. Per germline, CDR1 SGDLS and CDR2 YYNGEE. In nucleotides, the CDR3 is TGTGCCAGCAGCGCAAGGACTAGCAAAGAGACCCAGTACTTC. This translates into CASSARTSKETQYF. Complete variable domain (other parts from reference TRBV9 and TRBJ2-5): DSGVTQTPKHLITATGQRVTLRCSPRSGDLSVYWYQQSLDQGLQFLIQYYNGEERAKGNILERFSAQQFPDLHSELNLSSLELGDSALYFCASSARTSKETQYFGPGTRLLVL.

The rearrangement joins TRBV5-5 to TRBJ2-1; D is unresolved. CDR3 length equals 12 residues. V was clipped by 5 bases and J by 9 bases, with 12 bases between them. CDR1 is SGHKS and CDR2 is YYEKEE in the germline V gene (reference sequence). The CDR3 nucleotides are TGTGCCAGCAGTACCCTTCGCCTTGAGCAGTTCTTC. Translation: CASSTLRLEQFF.

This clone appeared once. The CDR3 loop is CASSRTSGARNEQFF. The CDR3 coding sequence is TGTGCCAGCAGCCGTACTAGCGGGGCTCGCAATGAGCAGTTCTTC. V and J are TRBV11-3 and TRBJ2-1, with TRBD2 matching over 10 bases. Germline values: CDR1 SGHNT, CDR2 YENEEA. Germline trimming cut 5 bases from V and 6 bases from J; bases unmatched to any gene: 7. This CDR3 is 15 amino acids long.

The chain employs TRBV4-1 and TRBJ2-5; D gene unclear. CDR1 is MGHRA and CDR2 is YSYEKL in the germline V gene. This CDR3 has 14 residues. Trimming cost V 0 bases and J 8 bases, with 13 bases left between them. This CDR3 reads CASSQEESGITQYF. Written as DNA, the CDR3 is TGCGCCAGCAGCCAAGAGGAATCCGGAATAACCCAGTACTTC.

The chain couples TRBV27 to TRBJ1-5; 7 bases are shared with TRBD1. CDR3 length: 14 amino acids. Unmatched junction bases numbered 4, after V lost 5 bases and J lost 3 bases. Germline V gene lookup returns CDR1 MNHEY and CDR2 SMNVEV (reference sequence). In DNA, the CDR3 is TGTGCCAGCAGTACCACAGGGGCCAATCAGCCCCAGCATTTT. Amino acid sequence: CASSTTGANQPQHF.